The 3 T cell receptor beta chains listed next were all sequenced from one sample in a study of cytomegalovirus exposure and HLA in healthy donors. PCR employed 60 Vbeta and 13 Jbeta primers. The assay was immunoSEQ multiplex PCR, and TCRdb's table has in-frame clones only and misses some. Among approximately 150,000 clones, approximately 78% were seen once, and the ten largest hold more than 2.5%. The material sequenced was PBMCs. The receptor set was obtained from a man between 18 and 35 years old in good health and CMV-seropositive.

The rearrangement joins TRBV19 to TRBJ2-7, with D maybe TRBD2 (7 bases). With 3 bases removed from V and 0 bases from J, the gap between germline ends came to 15 bases. This CDR3 is built from 16 residues. Per germline, CDR1 LNHDA and CDR2 SQIVND (reference sequence). CDR3 residues: CASSIFEGGTSYEQYF. In nucleotides, the CDR3 is TGTGCCAGTAGTATTTTTGAGGGGGGGACCTCCTACGAGCAGTACTTC.

The chain carries TRBV6-5 and TRBJ1-2; D is perhaps TRBD1 (5 bases). The CDR3 runs 14 residues. V lost 2 bases, J lost 8 bases, and 15 bases lay in between. The germline CDR1 and CDR2 sequences are MNHEY and SVGAGI. CDR3 DNA sequence: TGTGCCAGCAGTTACCAAGACAGAATCAACGGCTACACCTTC. Its protein is CASSYQDRINGYTF.

The genes are TRBV5-5 and TRBJ1-5; unclear D gene. Germline CDR1 is SGHKS and CDR2 is YYEKEE (reference sequence). The CDR3 is 13 amino acids. The V gene lost 1 base and the J gene lost 4 bases, with 6 bases spanning the gap. The CDR3 region has the DNA TGTGCCAGCAGCTTGAACACGAATCAGCCCCAGCATTTT. Its translation is CASSLNTNQPQHF.